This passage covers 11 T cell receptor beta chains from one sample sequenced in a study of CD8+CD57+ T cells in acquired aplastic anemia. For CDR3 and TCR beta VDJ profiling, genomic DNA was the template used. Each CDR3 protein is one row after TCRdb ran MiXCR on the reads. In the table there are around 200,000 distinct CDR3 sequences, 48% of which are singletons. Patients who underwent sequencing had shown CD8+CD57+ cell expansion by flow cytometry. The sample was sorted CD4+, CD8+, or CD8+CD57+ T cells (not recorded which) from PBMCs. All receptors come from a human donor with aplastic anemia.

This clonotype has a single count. CDR3 nucleotides: TGTGCCAGCACCCTGGGACAGGAGAGTGGCTACACCTTC. Its protein is CASTLGQESGYTF. This sequence joins TRBV2 and TRBJ1-2, with 8 bases aligning to TRBD1. The CDR3 runs 13 residues. In germline, CDR1 is SNHLY, CDR2 FYNNEI. J lost 7 bases, V lost 7 bases, and 8 bases had no gene match.

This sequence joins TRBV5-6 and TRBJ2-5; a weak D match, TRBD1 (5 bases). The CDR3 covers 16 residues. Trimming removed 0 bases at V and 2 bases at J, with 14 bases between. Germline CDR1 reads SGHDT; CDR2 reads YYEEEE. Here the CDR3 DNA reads TGTGCCAGCAGCTTGGGACAGTTAACTCTACAAGAGACCCAGTACTTC. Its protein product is CASSLGQLTLQETQYF.

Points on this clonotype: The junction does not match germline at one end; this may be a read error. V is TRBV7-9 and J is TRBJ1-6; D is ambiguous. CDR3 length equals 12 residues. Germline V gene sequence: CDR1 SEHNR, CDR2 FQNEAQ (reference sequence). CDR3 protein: CASSLNNSLLHF. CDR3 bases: TGTGCCAGCAGCTTAAATAATTCACTCCTCCACTTT.

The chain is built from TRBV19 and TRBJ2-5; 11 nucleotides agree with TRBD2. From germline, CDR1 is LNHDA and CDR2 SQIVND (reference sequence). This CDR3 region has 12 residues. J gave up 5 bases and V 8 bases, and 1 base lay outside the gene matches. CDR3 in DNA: TGTGCCAGTGGACTAGCGGGTGAGACCCAGTACTTC. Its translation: CASGLAGETQYF. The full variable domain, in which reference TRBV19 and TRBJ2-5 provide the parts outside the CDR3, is DGGITQSPKYLFRKEGQNVTLSCEQNLNHDAMYWYRQDPGQGLRLIYYSQIVNDFQKGDIAEGYSVSREKKESFPLTVTSAQKNPTAFYLCASGLAGETQYFGPGTRLLVL.

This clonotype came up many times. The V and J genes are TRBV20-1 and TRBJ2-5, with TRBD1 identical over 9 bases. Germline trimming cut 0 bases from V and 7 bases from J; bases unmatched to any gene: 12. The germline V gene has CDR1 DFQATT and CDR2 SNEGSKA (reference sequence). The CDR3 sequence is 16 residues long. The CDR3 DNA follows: TGCAGTGCTAGAGATACCGGGACAGGGAATGGTGGGACCCAGTACTTC. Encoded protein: CSARDTGTGNGGTQYF.

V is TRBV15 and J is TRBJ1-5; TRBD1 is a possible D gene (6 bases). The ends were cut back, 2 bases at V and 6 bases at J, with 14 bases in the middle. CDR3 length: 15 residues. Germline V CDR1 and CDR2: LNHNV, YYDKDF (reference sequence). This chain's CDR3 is CATSRYREKGQPQHF. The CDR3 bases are TGTGCCACCAGCAGATACAGGGAAAAAGGTCAGCCCCAGCATTTT.

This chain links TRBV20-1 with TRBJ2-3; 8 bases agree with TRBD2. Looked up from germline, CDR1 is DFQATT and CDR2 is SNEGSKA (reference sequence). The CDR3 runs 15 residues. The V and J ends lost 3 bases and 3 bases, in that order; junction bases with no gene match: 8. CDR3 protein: CSASQGSGSTDTQYF. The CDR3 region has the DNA TGCAGTGCTAGCCAGGGGAGCGGGAGTACAGATACGCAGTATTTT.

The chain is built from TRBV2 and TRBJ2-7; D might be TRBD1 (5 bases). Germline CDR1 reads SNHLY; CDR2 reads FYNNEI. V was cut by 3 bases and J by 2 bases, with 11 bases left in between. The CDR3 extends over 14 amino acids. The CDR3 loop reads CASSEDQGTYEQYF. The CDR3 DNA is TGTGCCAGCAGTGAGGATCAGGGTACCTACGAGCAGTACTTC.

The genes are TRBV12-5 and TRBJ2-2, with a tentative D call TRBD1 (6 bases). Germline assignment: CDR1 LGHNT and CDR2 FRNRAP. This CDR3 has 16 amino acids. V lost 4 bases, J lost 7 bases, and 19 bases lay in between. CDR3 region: CASGWLVARGGGELFF. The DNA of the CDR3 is TGTGCTAGTGGTTGGTTGGTGGCCAGGGGTGGCGGGGAGCTGTTTTTT.

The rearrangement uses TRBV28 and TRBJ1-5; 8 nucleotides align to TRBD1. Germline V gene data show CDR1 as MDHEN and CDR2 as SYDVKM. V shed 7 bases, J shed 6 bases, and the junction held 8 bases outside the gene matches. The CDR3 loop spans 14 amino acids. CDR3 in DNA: TGTGCCAGCATCCGACAGGGGATGTTTCAGCCCCAGCATTTT. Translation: CASIRQGMFQPQHF.

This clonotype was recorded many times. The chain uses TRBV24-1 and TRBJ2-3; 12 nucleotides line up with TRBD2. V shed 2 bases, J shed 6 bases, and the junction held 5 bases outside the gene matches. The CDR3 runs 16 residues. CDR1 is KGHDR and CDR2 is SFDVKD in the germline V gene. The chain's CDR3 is CATSDSGLAGMDTQYF. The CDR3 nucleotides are TGTGCCACCAGTGATTCCGGACTAGCGGGAATGGATACGCAGTATTTT.